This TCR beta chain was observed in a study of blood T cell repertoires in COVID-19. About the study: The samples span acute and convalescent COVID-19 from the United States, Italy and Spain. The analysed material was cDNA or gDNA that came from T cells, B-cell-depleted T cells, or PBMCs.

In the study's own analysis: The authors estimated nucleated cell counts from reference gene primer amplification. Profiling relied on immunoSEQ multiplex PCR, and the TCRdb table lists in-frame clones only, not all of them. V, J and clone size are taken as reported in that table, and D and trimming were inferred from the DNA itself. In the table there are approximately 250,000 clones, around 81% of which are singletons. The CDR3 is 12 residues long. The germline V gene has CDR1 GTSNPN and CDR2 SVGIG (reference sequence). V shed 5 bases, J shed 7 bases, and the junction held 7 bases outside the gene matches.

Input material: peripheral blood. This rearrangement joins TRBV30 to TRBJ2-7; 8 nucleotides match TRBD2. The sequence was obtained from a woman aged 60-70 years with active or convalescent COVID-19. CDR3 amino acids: CAWGTSVREQYF. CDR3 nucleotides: TGTGCCTGGGGGACTAGTGTAAGGGAGCAGTACTTC. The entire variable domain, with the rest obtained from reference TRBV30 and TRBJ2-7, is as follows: SQTIHQWPATLVQPVGSPLSLECTVEGTSNPNLYWYRQAAGRGLQLLFYSVGIGQISSEVPQNLSASRPQDRQFILSSKKLLLSDSGFYLCAWGTSVREQYFGPGTRLTVT.